These 20 T cell receptor beta chains came from one sample sequenced in a study of blood T cell repertoires in COVID-19. Libraries were prepared by immunoSEQ multiplex PCR; TCRdb keeps only in-frame clonotypes and omits some of them. Here the sample spans about 310,000 clones, about nine tenths being singletons. Input material: peripheral blood. These receptors were collected from a man aged 50 to 59 with active or convalescent COVID-19.

The V and J genes are TRBV30 and TRBJ2-1; 14 bases are shared with TRBD2. Trimming at V came to 4 bases and at J to 9 bases, leaving 14 bases not matched to a gene. Looked up from germline, CDR1 is GTSNPN and CDR2 is SVGIG (reference sequence). This CDR3 is built from 17 residues. This CDR3 reads CAWNLKVTSGRVGEQFF. The CDR3, as DNA: TGTGCCTGGAATCTAAAGGTGACTAGCGGGAGGGTCGGTGAGCAGTTCTTC.

As to this clone: Other DNA sequences in this specimen translate into the identical CDR3. CDR3 nucleotide sequence: TGTGCCAGTAGTATATCGGGACAAACCTACGAGCAGTACTTC. It yields the protein CASSISGQTYEQYF. This sequence joins TRBV19 and TRBJ2-7, with a tentative D call TRBD1 (6 bases). Trimming shortened V by 2 bases and J by 2 bases, and 10 bases separated the two germline ends. This CDR3 comprises 14 residues. CDR1 is LNHDA and CDR2 is SQIVND in the germline V gene (reference sequence). The complete variable domain, with remaining parts taken from reference TRBV19 and TRBJ2-7, reads DGGITQSPKYLFRKEGQNVTLSCEQNLNHDAMYWYRQDPGQGLRLIYYSQIVNDFQKGDIAEGYSVSREKKESFPLTVTSAQKNPTAFYLCASSISGQTYEQYFGPGTRLTVT.

This sequence joins TRBV27 and TRBJ1-5; D unclear. Germline V gene data show CDR1 as MNHEY and CDR2 as SMNVEV (reference sequence). The CDR3 has 15 residues. Deletions cut 5 bases from V and 2 bases from J, with 13 bases between. The CDR3 DNA follows: TGTGCCAGCAGTGCACTGGAGGGTCGCAATCAGCCCCAGCATTTT. The encoded protein is CASSALEGRNQPQHF.

The genes are TRBV5-1 and TRBJ2-1; 13 nucleotides line up with TRBD2. Germline assignment: CDR1 SGHRS and CDR2 YFSETQ. V dropped 4 bases and J dropped 7; count of bases not matched to a gene: 8. This CDR3 has 16 residues. For the CDR3, the DNA is TGCGCCAGCAGCCCCGATCCGGGACTAGCGGGAAATGAGCAGTTCTTC. The encoded protein is CASSPDPGLAGNEQFF.

V is TRBV27 and J is TRBJ1-5, with D possibly being TRBD1 (6 bases). The V and J ends lost 3 bases and 6 bases respectively, with 12 bases between them. The CDR3 is made up of 14 amino acids. Germline V gives CDR1 MNHEY, CDR2 SMNVEV (reference sequence). CDR3 bases: TGTGCCAGCAGTTTGCGGGGGGCGCCTCAGCCCCAGCATTTT. Amino acids: CASSLRGAPQPQHF.

The rearrangement joins TRBV2 to TRBJ2-4; D possibly corresponds to TRBD1 (6 bases). The CDR3 runs to 16 residues. Germline CDR1 reads SNHLY; CDR2 reads FYNNEI. Trimming removed 0 bases at V and 0 bases at J, with 9 bases between. The CDR3 is CASSEAGALAKNIQYF. The CDR3 nucleotides are TGTGCCAGCAGTGAAGCGGGGGCACTAGCCAAAAACATTCAGTACTTC.

V and J are TRBV19 and TRBJ1-1; D uncertain. This CDR3 comprises 16 residues. Between the trimmed V and J ends, which lost 6 bases and 4 bases, there was a span of 21 bases. Looked up from germline, CDR1 is LNHDA and CDR2 is SQIVND (reference sequence). CDR3 sequence reads: CASRRNAGTAATEAFF. For the CDR3, the DNA is TGTGCCAGTAGAAGGAACGCCGGAACCGCGGCCACTGAAGCTTTCTTT.

DNA of the CDR3: TGTGCCAGCAGTCGCGCCCGGTTCCAAGAGACCCAGTACTTC. Translating gives CASSRARFQETQYF. The V call is TRBV6-5, the J call TRBJ2-5, with D hard to call. V gave up 5 bases and J gave up 1 base, with 11 bases separating them. Germline V CDR1 and CDR2: MNHEY, SVGAGI. This CDR3 region has 14 residues.

The rearrangement links TRBV2 to TRBJ1-6; 7 nucleotides match TRBD1. The CDR3 has 15 amino acids. Germline V gene lookup returns CDR1 SNHLY and CDR2 FYNNEI. J lost 7 bases, V lost 6 bases, and 9 bases had no gene match. CDR3 amino acids: CASRGTVRDNSPLHF. The CDR3 region has the DNA TGTGCCAGCAGGGGGACAGTCCGGGACAATTCACCCCTCCACTTT.

The chain employs TRBV5-1 and TRBJ2-3; 7 positions agree with TRBD2. Germline V gene lookup returns CDR1 SGHRS and CDR2 YFSETQ. This CDR3 has 16 amino acids. Trimming removed 6 bases from V and 0 bases from J; junction bases left unmatched: 10. CDR3 residues: CASTRTSATSTDTQYF. CDR3 DNA sequence: TGCGCCAGCACGCGTACTAGCGCGACTAGCACAGATACGCAGTATTTT. The full variable domain, completed using reference TRBV5-1 and TRBJ2-3, is KAGVTQTPRYLIKTRGQQVTLSCSPISGHRSVSWYQQTPGQGLQFLFEYFSETQRNKGNFPGRFSGRQFSNSRSEMNVSTLELGDSALYLCASTRTSATSTDTQYFGPGTRLTVL.

This chain connects TRBV11-2 to TRBJ2-7, with a tentative D call TRBD1 (6 bases). The CDR3 is 13 residues long. V was pared by 5 bases and J by 3 bases, with 11 bases between. CDR1 is SGHAT and CDR2 is FQNNGV in the germline V gene. Here the CDR3 DNA reads TGTGCCAGCAGCGTACGACAGGTCTACGAGCAGTACTTC. This translates into CASSVRQVYEQYF.

This clone was seen more than once but under ten times. V is TRBV6-6 and J is TRBJ1-2; possibly TRBD1 for D (5 bases). This CDR3 spans 14 amino acids. CDR1 MNHNY and CDR2 SVGAGI come from the germline V gene (reference sequence). The V and J ends lost 7 bases and 3 bases respectively, with 15 bases between them. The CDR3: CASTLGASYYGYTF. The DNA for the CDR3 is TGTGCCAGCACCCTAGGGGCCTCCTACTATGGCTACACCTTC.

The V call is TRBV19, the J call TRBJ1-1; D possibly corresponds to TRBD1 (5 bases). The CDR3 has 13 residues. Germline lookup yields CDR1 LNHDA and CDR2 SQIVND (reference sequence). Trimming left V 4 bases short and J 1 base short, with 7 bases between. CDR3 sequence reads: CASSRQKNTEAFF. In DNA form, the CDR3 reads TGTGCCAGTAGTAGACAGAAGAACACTGAAGCTTTCTTT.

This chain connects TRBV2 to TRBJ2-5, with D uncertain. The CDR3 totals 15 residues. Germline CDR1 reads SNHLY; CDR2 reads FYNNEI. V shed 0 bases and J shed 5 bases, with 13 bases lying between them. This CDR3 is CASSEARSGGETQYF. As DNA, the CDR3 is TGTGCCAGCAGTGAAGCGCGATCGGGTGGCGAGACCCAGTACTTC.

The chain combines TRBV18 with TRBJ1-1; a weak D match, TRBD1 (5 bases). Germline CDR1 KGHSH, CDR2 LQKENI. This CDR3 is 16 amino acids long. V was cut by 3 bases and J by 5 bases, with 19 bases left in between. Written as DNA, the CDR3 is TGTGCCAGCTCACCGACCAACCGGGGGAGGAAGACTGAAGCTTTCTTT. This encodes CASSPTNRGRKTEAFF.

This clone was detected only a few times. This chain connects TRBV5-1 to TRBJ1-1; a possible D gene is TRBD1 (6 bases). Trimming took 0 bases from V and 4 from J, leaving 16 bases between them. This CDR3 has 16 residues. Per germline, CDR1 SGHRS and CDR2 YFSETQ. In DNA, the CDR3 is TGCGCCAGCAGCTTGGGGACAGCCACACTTCTCACTGAAGCTTTCTTT. Protein: CASSLGTATLLTEAFF.

The chain couples TRBV6-2 or TRBV6-3 to TRBJ2-7; no clear D gene. The V end was cut by 1 base, the J end by 0 bases, with 7 bases between. Per germline, CDR1 MNHEY and CDR2 SVGEGT. This CDR3 comprises 14 residues. CDR3 amino acids: CASSYLIGSYEQYF. As DNA, the CDR3 is TGTGCCAGCAGTTACTTAATCGGCTCCTACGAGCAGTACTTC.

This chain joins TRBV28 and TRBJ2-1; TRBD2 agrees at 12 bases. The CDR3 runs to 16 residues. Germline CDR1 MDHEN, CDR2 SYDVKM. With V trimmed by 5 bases and J by 9 bases, 11 bases remained unmatched. CDR3 in DNA: TGTGCCAGCAGTCCCTCGGGACTAGCGGGCCGCCTTGAGCAGTTCTTC. Its translation: CASSPSGLAGRLEQFF.

The V gene is TRBV7-9, the J gene TRBJ1-1; D unresolved. The CDR3 runs to 13 residues. Trimming stripped 2 bases from V and 1 base from J, with 5 bases between. Germline-derived CDR1 and CDR2 are SEHNR and FQNEAQ (reference sequence). This CDR3 is CASSLQENTEAFF. The DNA for the CDR3 is TGTGCCAGCAGCTTACAGGAGAACACTGAAGCTTTCTTT.

The chain has TRBV6-4 and TRBJ1-2, with TRBD1 matching over 8 bases. The CDR3 is made up of 18 amino acids. Germline lookup yields CDR1 MRHNA and CDR2 SNTAGT. Losses at the gene ends were 0 bases for V and 4 bases for J; bases not matched to a gene: 13. The CDR3 loop is CASSDSTSSQGDGYGYTF. In DNA form, the CDR3 reads TGTGCCAGCAGTGACTCAACATCATCACAGGGGGATGGCTATGGCTACACCTTC.